Reported below is one T cell receptor beta chain. The data were obtained in a study of CD8+ T cells in alopecia areata. Isolated RNA was reverse transcribed into cDNA used as the sequencing template. Clones were sequenced by immunoSEQ multiplex PCR, and TCRdb holds only the in-frame ones, with some missing. The sample lists over 150,000 clones, 63% seen once, with approximately 1.7% in the top ten. The length of the CDR3 is 17 residues. Trimming removed 1 base at V and 7 bases at J, with 20 bases between. Germline V gives CDR1 SGHDN, CDR2 FVKESK. The receptor's source is a human donor with alopecia areata. The rearrangement joins TRBV14 to TRBJ2-1; perhaps TRBD1 as D (5 bases). The sample in question was CD4+ T cells sorted from blood, obtained at week 0. In DNA form, the CDR3 reads TGTGCCAGCAGCCAAGGGTTAGGACACCCCGTGGGGAATGAGCAGTTCTTC. It is translated as CASSQGLGHPVGNEQFF.